These 21 T cell receptor beta chains were all obtained from the same sample, sequenced in a study of beta chain features in type 1 diabetes. Expressed TCRB transcripts were sequenced because the entire RNA isolate underwent reverse transcription. TCRdb keeps only in-frame clones here, not all; method: immunoSEQ multiplex PCR. This sample has around 150,000 clones; around 8% occur once, and the top ten carry 0.65%. Sequenced material: central memory CD4+ T cells from blood. The receptors here all came from a man aged 18 to 30 in good health.

This chain links TRBV6-5 with TRBJ2-7, with TRBD2 as a possible D gene (6 bases). V shed 5 bases and J shed 3 bases, with 14 bases lying between them. The germline CDR1 and CDR2 sequences are MNHEY and SVGAGI. The CDR3 runs to 14 residues. The CDR3 reads CASSLSGTLYEQYF. The DNA of the CDR3 is TGTGCCAGCAGTCTATCCGGGACTCTCTACGAGCAGTACTTC.

This clone was seen a few times. This chain links TRBV2 with TRBJ2-1; D unresolved. The V gene lost 2 bases and the J gene lost 8 bases, with 7 bases spanning the gap. Germline V lookup: CDR1 SNHLY, CDR2 FYNNEI. The CDR3 is 12 amino acids. In DNA, the CDR3 is TGTGCCAGCAGTGAACTTGCGCATGAGCAGTTCTTC. This sequence encodes CASSELAHEQFF.

A few counts support this clone. The chain couples TRBV5-6 to TRBJ2-3; perhaps TRBD2 as D (5 bases). CDR3 length equals 15 residues. V lost 4 bases to trimming and J lost 5 bases, with 17 bases between them. Germline V lookup: CDR1 SGHDT, CDR2 YYEEEE. The DNA for the CDR3 is TGTGCCAGCAGCCGACCGGGGTACGAGGTAGATACGCAGTATTTT. This sequence encodes CASSRPGYEVDTQYF. The full variable domain, in which reference TRBV5-6 and TRBJ2-3 provide the parts outside the CDR3, is DAGVTQSPTHLIKTRGQQVTLRCSPKSGHDTVSWYQQALGQGPQFIFQYYEEEERQRGNFPDRFSGHQFPNYSSELNVNALLLGDSALYLCASSRPGYEVDTQYFGPGTRLTVL.

V gene TRBV9 combines with J gene TRBJ1-1, with a weak D call TRBD1 (5 bases). Germline lookup yields CDR1 SGDLS and CDR2 YYNGEE. Trimming shortened V by 3 bases and J by 4 bases, and 10 bases separated the two germline ends. The length of the CDR3 is 13 residues. The CDR3 DNA is TGTGCCAGCAGCGAGGGGCCGGGCACTGAAGCTTTCTTT. Translation gives CASSEGPGTEAFF.

In this sample, this clone turned up many times. V and J are TRBV28 and TRBJ2-3; the D gene is possibly TRBD1 (6 bases). The CDR3 covers 14 residues. From germline, CDR1 is MDHEN and CDR2 SYDVKM. The V end was cut by 2 bases, the J end by 0 bases, with 6 bases between. As DNA, the CDR3 is TGTGCCAGCAGTTTAGGACAGAGCACAGATACGCAGTATTTT. Residues: CASSLGQSTDTQYF.

V is TRBV5-1 and J is TRBJ2-2; D remains ambiguous. Germline CDR1 is SGHRS and CDR2 is YFSETQ. V shed 1 base and J shed 6 bases, with 7 bases lying between them. The CDR3 loop spans 13 amino acids. In nucleotides, the CDR3 is TGCGCCAGCAGCTTGATGGGCGCCGGGGAGCTGTTTTTT. Amino acids: CASSLMGAGELFF.

This clone came up a few times. The chain recombines TRBV19 with TRBJ2-1; tentatively, D is TRBD2 (6 bases). With 3 bases removed from V and 3 bases from J, the gap between germline ends came to 15 bases. The CDR3 consists of 16 residues. Germline CDR1 reads LNHDA; CDR2 reads SQIVND (reference sequence). Here the CDR3 DNA reads TGTGCCAGTAGTATCAAGGCGGGGACCTACTACAATGAGCAGTTCTTC. It codes for CASSIKAGTYYNEQFF.

This clone was seen a handful of times. This sequence joins TRBV19 and TRBJ1-1; TRBD1 agrees at 11 bases. The CDR3 extends over 13 amino acids. V shed 10 bases, J shed 4 bases, and the junction held 5 bases outside the gene matches. The germline gives CDR1 LNHDA, CDR2 SQIVND (reference sequence). The CDR3 DNA is TGTGCCACGGACAGGGGGCCGGGCACTGAAGCTTTCTTT. It is translated as CATDRGPGTEAFF.

This clone was counted many times. The V and J genes are TRBV28 and TRBJ2-3; perhaps TRBD2 as D (5 bases). The CDR3 extends over 16 amino acids. Germline V gene sequence: CDR1 MDHEN, CDR2 SYDVKM. V was clipped by 6 bases and J by 0 bases, with 16 bases between them. CDR3 sequence reads: CASSPWESVSTDTQYF. DNA for the CDR3: TGTGCCAGCAGCCCTTGGGAGAGCGTAAGCACAGATACGCAGTATTTT.

This clone was counted many times. This chain joins TRBV28 and TRBJ2-7; D perhaps matches TRBD1 (5 bases). V lost 5 bases to trimming and J lost 3 bases, with 11 bases between them. Germline assignment: CDR1 MDHEN and CDR2 SYDVKM. The CDR3 extends over 13 amino acids. DNA for the CDR3: TGTGCCAGCAGTCGGACACCTCACTACGAGCAGTACTTC. This translates into CASSRTPHYEQYF.

This clone was observed a handful of times. The chain couples TRBV30 to TRBJ1-5; TRBD1 agrees at 8 bases. Germline CDR1 is GTSNPN and CDR2 is SVGIG (reference sequence). V trimming: 3 bases; J trimming: 5 bases; junction bases outside the gene matches: 3. The CDR3 is 13 amino acids. CDR3 nucleotides: TGTGCCTGGAGACAGGGGGAAGATCAGCCCCAGCATTTT. Translating it yields CAWRQGEDQPQHF.

J is TRBJ2-5 and V is TRBV11-2; tentative D call: TRBD1 (5 bases). Germline CDR1 SGHAT, CDR2 FQNNGV. V lost 1 base, J lost 5 bases, and 8 bases lay in between. This CDR3 has 13 amino acids. The DNA of the CDR3 is TGTGCCAGCAGCTTAGTGGGGCGTGAGACCCAGTACTTC. Amino acid sequence: CASSLVGRETQYF. Full variable domain (outside the CDR3, taken from reference TRBV11-2 and TRBJ2-5): EAGVAQSPRYKIIEKRQSVAFWCNPISGHATLYWYQQILGQGPKLLIQFQNNGVVDDSQLPKDRFSAERLKGVDSTLKIQPAKLEDSAVYLCASSLVGRETQYFGPGTRLLVL.

J is TRBJ2-3 and V is TRBV9; D gene ambiguous. V dropped 8 bases and J dropped 2 bases, with 18 bases sitting between them. In germline, CDR1 is SGDLS, CDR2 YYNGEE. The CDR3 sequence is 15 residues long. The CDR3 DNA sequence: TGTGCCAGTGAGCCCCTGGGCAGGAACACAGATACGCAGTATTTT. Its translation: CASEPLGRNTDTQYF.

The sample holds a few counts of this clone. This chain uses TRBV28 with TRBJ2-2; 9 bases are shared with TRBD2. V dropped 7 bases and J dropped 4; count of bases not matched to a gene: 1. The CDR3 totals 13 residues. CDR1 and CDR2 (germline): MDHEN, SYDVKM. The CDR3 region has the DNA TGTGCCAGCATGCGGGGGGGCACCGGGGAGCTGTTTTTT. Translating gives CASMRGGTGELFF.

This clone was recorded many times. The chain carries TRBV7-2 and TRBJ1-2; D not certain. V lost 5 bases and J lost 4, with 17 bases in between. Germline-derived CDR1 and CDR2 are SGHTA and FQGNSA. The CDR3 is made up of 15 amino acids. CDR3 sequence: CASSPPVRLGYGYTF. In nucleotides, the CDR3 is TGTGCCAGCAGCCCCCCTGTCAGGTTGGGCTATGGCTACACCTTC.

Of note for this clone: At the DNA level, this CDR3 is encoded by other sequences in the same sample as well. The chain employs TRBV10-3 and TRBJ1-2; 7 nucleotides agree with TRBD1. V lost 6 bases, J lost 3 bases, and 1 base stayed unmatched. CDR1 and CDR2 from the germline V gene are ENHRY and SYGVKD. CDR3 length: 12 residues. CDR3 DNA sequence: TGTGCCATCAGGCAGGGGGACTATGGCTACACCTTC. It translates to CAIRQGDYGYTF.

In nucleotides, the CDR3 is TGTGCCAGCTCACGCGACACGGGGAACTATGGCTACACCTTC. Protein product: CASSRDTGNYGYTF. J is TRBJ1-2 and V is TRBV18; D uncertain. Trimming stripped 4 bases from V and 2 bases from J, with 11 bases between. The CDR3 is 14 residues long. Germline V gives CDR1 KGHSH, CDR2 LQKENI.

This clone has only a few counts. The chain carries TRBV7-2 and TRBJ1-1; 8 positions match TRBD1. There are 12 residues in the CDR3. Trimming cost V 4 bases and J 10 bases; bases outside gene matches: 5. Per the germline V gene, CDR1 is SGHTA and CDR2 is FQGNSA. CDR3 sequence reads: CASSWTGSGAFF. As DNA, the CDR3 is TGTGCCAGCAGCTGGACAGGGAGCGGAGCTTTCTTT.

This clone has only a few counts. The gene calls are TRBV7-3 and TRBJ1-2; possibly TRBD1 for D (5 bases). Trimming left V 2 bases short and J 8 bases short, with 12 bases between. The CDR3 has 13 amino acids. The germline V gene has CDR1 SGHTA and CDR2 FQGTGA. Here the CDR3 DNA reads TGTGCCAGCAGCTTACGGCAGGGCGGAGGCTACACCTTC. Translation: CASSLRQGGGYTF.

The V gene is TRBV4-3, the J gene TRBJ1-4; tentative D call: TRBD1 (5 bases). Germline V gene lookup returns CDR1 LGHNA and CDR2 YSLEER. Trimming left V 4 bases short and J 8 bases short, with 14 bases between. This CDR3 is 14 amino acids long. The CDR3 DNA follows: TGCGCCAGCAGCCTCGCGGGGCTGGGCGAAAAACTGTTTTTT. Amino acids: CASSLAGLGEKLFF.

This clone appeared a few times. The rearrangement links TRBV2 to TRBJ1-5, with 11 bases fitting TRBD1. Trimming took 5 bases from V and 6 from J; bases not matched to a gene: 3. Per the germline V gene, CDR1 is SNHLY and CDR2 is FYNNEI. This CDR3 is 14 amino acids long. CDR3 coding DNA: TGTGCCAGCAGTAGGACAGGGGGCACTCAGCCCCAGCATTTT. It encodes CASSRTGGTQPQHF.